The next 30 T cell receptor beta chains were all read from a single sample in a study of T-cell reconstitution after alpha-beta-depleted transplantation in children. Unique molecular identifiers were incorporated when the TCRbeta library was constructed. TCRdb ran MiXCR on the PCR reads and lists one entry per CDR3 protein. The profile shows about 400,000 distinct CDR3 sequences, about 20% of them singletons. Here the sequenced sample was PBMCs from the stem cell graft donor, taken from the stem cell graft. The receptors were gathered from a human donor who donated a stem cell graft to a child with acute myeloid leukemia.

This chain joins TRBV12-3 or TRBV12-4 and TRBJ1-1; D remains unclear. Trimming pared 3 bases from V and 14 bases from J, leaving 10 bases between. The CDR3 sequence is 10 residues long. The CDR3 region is CASSFSSPFF. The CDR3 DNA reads TGTGCCAGCAGTTTCTCCAGCCCCTTCTTT.

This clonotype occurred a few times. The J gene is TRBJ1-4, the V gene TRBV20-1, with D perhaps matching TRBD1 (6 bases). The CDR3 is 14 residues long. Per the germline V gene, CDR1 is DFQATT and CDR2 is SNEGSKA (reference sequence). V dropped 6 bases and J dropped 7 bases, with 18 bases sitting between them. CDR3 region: CSAQGGGPAEKLFF. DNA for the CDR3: TGCAGTGCCCAGGGCGGGGGGCCAGCTGAAAAACTGTTTTTT.

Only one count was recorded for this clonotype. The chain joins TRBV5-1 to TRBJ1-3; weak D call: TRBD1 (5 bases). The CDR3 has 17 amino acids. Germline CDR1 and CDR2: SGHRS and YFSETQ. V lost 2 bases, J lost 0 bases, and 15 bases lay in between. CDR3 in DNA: TGCGCCAGCAGCTTCTCCGGGACGCCAAGCTCTGGAAACACCATATATTTT. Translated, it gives CASSFSGTPSSGNTIYF.

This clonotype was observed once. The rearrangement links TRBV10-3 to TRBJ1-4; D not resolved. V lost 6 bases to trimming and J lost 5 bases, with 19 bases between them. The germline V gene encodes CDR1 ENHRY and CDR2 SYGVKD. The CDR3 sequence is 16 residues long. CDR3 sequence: CAISDEAGRLNEKLFF. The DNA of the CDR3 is TGTGCCATCAGCGACGAGGCGGGCAGGCTAAATGAAAAACTGTTTTTT.

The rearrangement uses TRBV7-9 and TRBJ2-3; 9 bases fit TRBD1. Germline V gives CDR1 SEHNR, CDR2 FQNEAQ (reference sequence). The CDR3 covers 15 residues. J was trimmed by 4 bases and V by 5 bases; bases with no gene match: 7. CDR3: CASSPGQGTADTQYF. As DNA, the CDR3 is TGTGCCAGCAGCCCGGGACAGGGTACGGCAGATACGCAGTATTTT.

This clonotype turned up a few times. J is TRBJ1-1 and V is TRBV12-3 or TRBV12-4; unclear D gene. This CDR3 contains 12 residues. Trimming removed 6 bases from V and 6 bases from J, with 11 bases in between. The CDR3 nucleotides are TGTGCCAGCAGCTTTACAGAGGCTGAAGCTTTCTTT. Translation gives CASSFTEAEAFF.

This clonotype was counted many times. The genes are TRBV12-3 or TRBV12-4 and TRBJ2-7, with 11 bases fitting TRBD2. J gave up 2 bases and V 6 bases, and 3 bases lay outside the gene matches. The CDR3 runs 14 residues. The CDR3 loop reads CASRLAGGAYEQYF. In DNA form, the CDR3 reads TGTGCCAGCAGGCTAGCGGGAGGAGCCTACGAGCAGTACTTC.

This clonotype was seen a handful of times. The CDR3 nucleotides read TGCGCCAGCAGCCAAGAGGGTGGTTCGAACACCGGGGAGCTGTTTTTT. As protein: CASSQEGGSNTGELFF. The chain links TRBV4-1 to TRBJ2-2; D unresolved. Germline V lookup: CDR1 MGHRA, CDR2 YSYEKL. The CDR3 sequence is 16 residues long. V lost 0 bases and J 0 bases, leaving 8 bases between the germline ends.

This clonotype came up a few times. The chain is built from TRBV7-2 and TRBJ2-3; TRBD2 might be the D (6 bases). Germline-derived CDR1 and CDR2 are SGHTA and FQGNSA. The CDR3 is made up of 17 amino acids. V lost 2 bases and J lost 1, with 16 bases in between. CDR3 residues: CASSLLPRDFRTDTQYF. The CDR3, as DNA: TGTGCCAGCAGCTTACTACCACGGGACTTTCGCACAGATACGCAGTATTTT.

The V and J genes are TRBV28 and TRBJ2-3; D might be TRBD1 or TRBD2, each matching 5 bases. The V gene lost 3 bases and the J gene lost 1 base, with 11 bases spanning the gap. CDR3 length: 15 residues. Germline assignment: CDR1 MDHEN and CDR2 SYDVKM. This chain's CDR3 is CASSLGERRTDTQYF. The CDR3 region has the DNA TGTGCCAGCAGTTTGGGGGAGCGGCGCACAGATACGCAGTATTTT.

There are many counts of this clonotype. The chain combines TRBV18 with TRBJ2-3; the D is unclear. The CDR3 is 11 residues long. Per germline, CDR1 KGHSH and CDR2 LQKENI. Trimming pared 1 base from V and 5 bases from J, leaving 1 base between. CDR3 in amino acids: CASSPQDTQYF. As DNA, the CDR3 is TGTGCCAGCTCACCACAAGATACGCAGTATTTT.

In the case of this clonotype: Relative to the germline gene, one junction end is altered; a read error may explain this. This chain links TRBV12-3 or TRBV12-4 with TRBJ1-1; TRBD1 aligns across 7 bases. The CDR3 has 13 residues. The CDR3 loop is CASSLQGNAEAFF. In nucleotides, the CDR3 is TGTGCCAGCAGTCTACAGGGGAACGCTGAAGCTTTCTTT.

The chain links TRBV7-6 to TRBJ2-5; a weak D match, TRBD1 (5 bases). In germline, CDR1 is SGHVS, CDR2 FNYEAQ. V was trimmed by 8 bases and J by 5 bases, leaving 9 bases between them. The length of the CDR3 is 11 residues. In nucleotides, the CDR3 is TGTGCCAGCGGGAAGGGGGAGACCCAGTACTTC. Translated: CASGKGETQYF.

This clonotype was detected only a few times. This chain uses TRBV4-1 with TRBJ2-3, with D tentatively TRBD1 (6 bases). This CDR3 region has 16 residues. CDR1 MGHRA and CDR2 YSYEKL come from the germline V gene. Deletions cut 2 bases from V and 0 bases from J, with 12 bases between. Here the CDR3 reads CASSQQGSFSTDTQYF. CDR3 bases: TGCGCCAGCAGCCAACAGGGGTCCTTTAGCACAGATACGCAGTATTTT.

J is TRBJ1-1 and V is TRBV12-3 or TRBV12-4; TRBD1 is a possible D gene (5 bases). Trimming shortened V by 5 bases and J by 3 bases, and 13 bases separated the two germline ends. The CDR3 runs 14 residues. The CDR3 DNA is TGTGCCAGCAGTCTCAGGGTAAGGGACACTGAAGCTTTCTTT. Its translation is CASSLRVRDTEAFF.

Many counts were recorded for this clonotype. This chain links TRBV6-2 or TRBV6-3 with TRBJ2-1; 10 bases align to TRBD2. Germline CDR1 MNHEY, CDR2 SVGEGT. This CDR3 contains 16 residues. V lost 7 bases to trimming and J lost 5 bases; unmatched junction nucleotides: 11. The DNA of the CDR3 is TGTGCCAGCACAAAAGCGGGAGGGGGCTCGGACAATGAGCAGTTCTTC. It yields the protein CASTKAGGGSDNEQFF.

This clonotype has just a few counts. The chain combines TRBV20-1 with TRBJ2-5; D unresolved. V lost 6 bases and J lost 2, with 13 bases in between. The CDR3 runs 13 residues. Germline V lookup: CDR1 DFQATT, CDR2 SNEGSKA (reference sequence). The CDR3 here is CSALRRGQETQYF. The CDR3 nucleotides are TGCAGTGCCCTACGGCGAGGTCAAGAGACCCAGTACTTC.

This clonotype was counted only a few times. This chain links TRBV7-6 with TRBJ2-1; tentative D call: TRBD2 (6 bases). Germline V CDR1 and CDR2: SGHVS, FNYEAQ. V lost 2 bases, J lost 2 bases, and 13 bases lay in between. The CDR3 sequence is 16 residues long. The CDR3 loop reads CASSLLSGAAYNEQFF. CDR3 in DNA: TGTGCCAGCAGCTTATTATCGGGAGCGGCCTACAATGAGCAGTTCTTC.

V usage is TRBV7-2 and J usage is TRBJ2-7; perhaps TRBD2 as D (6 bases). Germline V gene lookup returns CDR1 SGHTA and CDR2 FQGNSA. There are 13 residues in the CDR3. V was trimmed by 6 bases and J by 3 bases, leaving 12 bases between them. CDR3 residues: CASRSGTLYEQYF. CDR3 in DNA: TGTGCCAGCAGATCCGGGACTCTCTACGAGCAGTACTTC.

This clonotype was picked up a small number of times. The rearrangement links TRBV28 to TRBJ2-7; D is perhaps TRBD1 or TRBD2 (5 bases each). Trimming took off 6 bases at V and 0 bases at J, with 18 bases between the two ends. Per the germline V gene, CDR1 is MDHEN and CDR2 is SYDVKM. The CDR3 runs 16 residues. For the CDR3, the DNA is TGTGCCAGCAGACCGACGGGACGGGGAAGCTCCTACGAGCAGTACTTC. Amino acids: CASRPTGRGSSYEQYF.

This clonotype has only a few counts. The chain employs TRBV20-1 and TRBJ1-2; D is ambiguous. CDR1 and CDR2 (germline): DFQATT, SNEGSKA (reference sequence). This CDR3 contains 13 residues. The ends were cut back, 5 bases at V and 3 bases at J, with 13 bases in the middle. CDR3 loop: CSASDGLYYGYTF. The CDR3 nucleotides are TGCAGTGCTTCCGACGGACTATACTATGGCTACACCTTC.

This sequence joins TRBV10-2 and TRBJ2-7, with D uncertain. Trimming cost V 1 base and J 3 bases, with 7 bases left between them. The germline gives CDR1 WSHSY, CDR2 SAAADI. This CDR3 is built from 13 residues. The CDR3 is CASSEYAYYEQYF. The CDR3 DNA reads TGCGCCAGCAGTGAGTACGCATACTACGAGCAGTACTTC.

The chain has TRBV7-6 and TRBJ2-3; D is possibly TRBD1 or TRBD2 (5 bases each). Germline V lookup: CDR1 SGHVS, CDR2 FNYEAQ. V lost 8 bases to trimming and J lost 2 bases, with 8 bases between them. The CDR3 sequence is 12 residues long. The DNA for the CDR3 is TGTGCCAGCCGTGGGACCACAGATACGCAGTATTTT. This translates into CASRGTTDTQYF. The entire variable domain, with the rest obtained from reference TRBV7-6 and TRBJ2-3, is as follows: GAGVSQSPRYKVTKRGQDVALRCDPISGHVSLYWYRQALGQGPEFLTYFNYEAQQDKSGLPNDRFSAERPEGSISTLTIQRTEQRDSAMYRCASRGTTDTQYFGPGTRLTVL.

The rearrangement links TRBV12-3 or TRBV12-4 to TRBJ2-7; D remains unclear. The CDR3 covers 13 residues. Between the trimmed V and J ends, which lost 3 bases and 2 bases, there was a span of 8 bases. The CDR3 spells CASSFVRPYEQYF. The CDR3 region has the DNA TGTGCCAGCAGTTTCGTACGGCCCTACGAGCAGTACTTC.

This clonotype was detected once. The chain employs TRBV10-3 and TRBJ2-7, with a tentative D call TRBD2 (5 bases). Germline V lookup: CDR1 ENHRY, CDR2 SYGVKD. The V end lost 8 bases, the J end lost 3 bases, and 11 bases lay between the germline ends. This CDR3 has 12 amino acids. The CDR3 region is CAIEGLDYEQYF. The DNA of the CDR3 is TGTGCCATCGAGGGTCTGGACTACGAGCAGTACTTC.

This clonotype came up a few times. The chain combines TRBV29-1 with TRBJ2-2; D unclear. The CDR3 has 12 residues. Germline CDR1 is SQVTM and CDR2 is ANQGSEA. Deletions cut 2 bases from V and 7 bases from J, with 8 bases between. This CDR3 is CSVELRGGELFF. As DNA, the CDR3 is TGCAGCGTTGAATTACGCGGCGGGGAGCTGTTTTTT.

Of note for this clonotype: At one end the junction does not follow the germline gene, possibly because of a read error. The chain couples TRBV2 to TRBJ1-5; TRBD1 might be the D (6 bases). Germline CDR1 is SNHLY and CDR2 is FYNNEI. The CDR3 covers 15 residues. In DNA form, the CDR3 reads TGTGCCTGCAGTGAAGTACGACAGGGCAATCAGCCCCAGCATTTT. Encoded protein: CACSEVRQGNQPQHF.

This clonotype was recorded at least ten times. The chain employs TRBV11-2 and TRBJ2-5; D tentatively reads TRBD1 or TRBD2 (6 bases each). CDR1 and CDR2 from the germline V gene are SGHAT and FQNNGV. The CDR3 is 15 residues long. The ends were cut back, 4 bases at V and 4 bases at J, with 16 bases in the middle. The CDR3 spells CASSSAGGIGETQYF. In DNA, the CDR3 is TGTGCCAGCAGCTCAGCCGGGGGCATCGGAGAGACCCAGTACTTC.

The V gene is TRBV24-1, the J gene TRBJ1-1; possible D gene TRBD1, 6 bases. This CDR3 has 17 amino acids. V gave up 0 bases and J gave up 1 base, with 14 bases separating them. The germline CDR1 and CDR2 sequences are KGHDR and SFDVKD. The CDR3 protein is CATSDLPQVQGNTEAFF. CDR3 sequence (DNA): TGTGCCACCAGTGATTTGCCCCAGGTACAGGGGAACACTGAAGCTTTCTTT.

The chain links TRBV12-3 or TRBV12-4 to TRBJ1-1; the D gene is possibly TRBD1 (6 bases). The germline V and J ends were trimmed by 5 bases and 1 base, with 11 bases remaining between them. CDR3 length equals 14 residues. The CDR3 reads CASSPRGGNTEAFF. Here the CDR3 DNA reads TGTGCCAGCAGTCCCAGGGGAGGGAACACTGAAGCTTTCTTT.